The sequence of this T cell receptor beta chain was determined in a study of early T cells in non-severe SARS-CoV-2 infection. For the study at large: Sequencing targeted bulk RNA from unsorted whole blood, leaving chains unpaired. Study findings and constraints: In VDJdb matching, anti-spike CD8 responses were favored while private and CD4 specificities went missing.

Individual cDNA molecules carried attached unique molecular identifiers. TCRdb re-called the 5' RACE reads with MiXCR, one entry per CDR3 protein. The sample includes 35,000 to 45,000 distinct CDR3 sequences, less than 7% of them seen just once. This clonotype was seen many times. Its antigen is not identified. CDR1 is SNHLY and CDR2 is FYNNEI in the germline V gene. The CDR3 covers 13 residues. V shed 5 bases and J shed 1 base, with 8 bases lying between them. This TCR was recovered from an adult who was a healthcare worker with PCR-confirmed SARS-CoV-2 infection or an uninfected control (not recorded which). The sample comprised whole blood. V usage is TRBV2 and J usage is TRBJ1-1; D ambiguous. The CDR3 here is CASSPQRNTEAFF. The CDR3 nucleotides are TGTGCCAGCAGTCCGCAGAGGAACACTGAAGCTTTCTTT.